These 16 T cell receptor beta chains share one sample of origin, sequenced in a study of cytomegalovirus exposure and HLA in healthy donors. Method: immunoSEQ multiplex PCR; TCRdb's copy keeps in-frame clones and lacks some. Here the sample spans around 200,000 clones, around 90% being singletons. What was sequenced was PBMCs. These receptor sequences come from a woman aged 18-29 years in good health and CMV-seronegative.

The chain is built from TRBV4-1 and TRBJ1-4, with D tentatively TRBD1 (6 bases). The germline CDR1 and CDR2 sequences are MGHRA and YSYEKL. The CDR3 runs 16 residues. The ends were cut back, 0 bases at V and 5 bases at J, with 13 bases in the middle. CDR3 sequence reads: CASSQDDRSENEKLFF. The CDR3 bases are TGCGCCAGCAGCCAAGATGACAGGTCCGAAAATGAAAAACTGTTTTTT.

V gene TRBV14 combines with J gene TRBJ2-7; D perhaps matches TRBD1 (5 bases). From germline, CDR1 is SGHDN and CDR2 FVKESK. CDR3 length: 14 residues. The V gene lost 4 bases and the J gene lost 2 bases, with 12 bases spanning the gap. Here the CDR3 reads CASSPGNPPYEQYF. CDR3 nucleotide sequence: TGTGCCAGCAGCCCAGGGAATCCCCCCTACGAGCAGTACTTC.

The V and J genes are TRBV5-4 and TRBJ2-6, with a tentative D call TRBD1 (6 bases). Germline CDR1 is SGHNT and CDR2 is YYREEE (reference sequence). Trimming took off 1 base at V and 2 bases at J, with 7 bases between the two ends. This CDR3 spans 15 amino acids. CDR3 amino acids: CASSLTGPGANVLTF. The CDR3 DNA follows: TGTGCCAGCAGCTTGACAGGGCCTGGGGCCAACGTCCTGACTTTC.

The V call is TRBV6-4, the J call TRBJ2-1; 7 nucleotides match TRBD2. This CDR3 is 19 amino acids long. After removal of 5 bases from V and 3 bases from J, the junction contained 19 bases not matched to a gene. Germline CDR1 reads MRHNA; CDR2 reads SNTAGT. CDR3 nucleotide sequence: TGTGCCAGCAGTCCTAGCACCCTTGGACTAGGCAACGTCTACAATGAGCAGTTCTTC. It specifies CASSPSTLGLGNVYNEQFF.

The CDR3 nucleotides are TGTGCCATCAGTGAGGAGGGGGCGGGCAAAAACATTCAGTACTTC. Translation: CAISEEGAGKNIQYF. V gene TRBV10-3 combines with J gene TRBJ2-4, with 7 bases identical to TRBD1. Germline loops: CDR1 ENHRY, CDR2 SYGVKD. The CDR3 is 15 amino acids. J gave up 3 bases and V 2 bases, and 4 bases lay outside the gene matches.

The rearrangement links TRBV6-5 to TRBJ1-2; 7 positions agree with TRBD1. Germline V gene lookup returns CDR1 MNHEY and CDR2 SVGAGI. The length of the CDR3 is 14 residues. J was trimmed by 10 bases and V by 2 bases; bases with no gene match: 10. The CDR3 loop is CASSYIPGTEPYTF. CDR3 nucleotides: TGTGCCAGCAGTTACATCCCCGGGACAGAACCCTACACCTTC.

This clone occurred once. The rearrangement uses TRBV9 and TRBJ1-1; D is possibly TRBD1 (5 bases). Germline values: CDR1 SGDLS, CDR2 YYNGEE. The CDR3 loop spans 14 amino acids. Trimming took off 3 bases at V and 1 base at J, with 10 bases between the two ends. CDR3 bases: TGTGCCAGCAGCGCAGTAGGACAGAACACTGAAGCTTTCTTT. It codes for CASSAVGQNTEAFF. The whole variable domain, filled in from reference TRBV9 and TRBJ1-1, reads DSGVTQTPKHLITATGQRVTLRCSPRSGDLSVYWYQQSLDQGLQFLIQYYNGEERAKGNILERFSAQQFPDLHSELNLSSLELGDSALYFCASSAVGQNTEAFFGQGTRLTVV.

The rearrangement uses TRBV19 and TRBJ1-1; D not certain. There are 14 residues in the CDR3. From germline, CDR1 is LNHDA and CDR2 SQIVND (reference sequence). The V end was cut by 5 bases, the J end by 4 bases, with 14 bases between. The CDR3 sequence is CASSPTAVFTEAFF. The CDR3 bases are TGTGCCAGTAGTCCAACGGCGGTGTTCACTGAAGCTTTCTTT.

This chain links TRBV11-2 with TRBJ2-1, with 8 bases that match TRBD2. The CDR3 has 15 amino acids. Germline-derived CDR1 and CDR2 are SGHAT and FQNNGV. After removal of 2 bases from V and 4 bases from J, the junction contained 4 bases not matched to a gene. The CDR3 reads CASSLRVAGYNEQFF. The CDR3 DNA is TGTGCCAGCAGCTTAAGGGTAGCGGGATACAATGAGCAGTTCTTC.

CDR3 DNA: TGCAGCGGAGGACTAGCGGGACGGTCTCGGGGGCAGTATTTT. Protein sequence: CSGGLAGRSRGQYF. V is TRBV29-1 and J is TRBJ2-3; 12 bases map to TRBD2. Germline-derived CDR1 and CDR2 are SQVTM and ANQGSEA. V lost 7 bases, J lost 11 bases, and 13 bases stayed unmatched. The CDR3 sequence is 14 residues long.

CDR3 protein: CAISESTSLFTDTQYF. The CDR3 DNA sequence: TGTGCCATCAGTGAGTCGACTTCTCTATTCACAGATACGCAGTATTTT. This chain links TRBV10-3 with TRBJ2-3; D call uncertain. CDR1 ENHRY and CDR2 SYGVKD come from the germline V gene. This CDR3 has 16 amino acids. The V end was cut by 0 bases, the J end by 2 bases, with 12 bases between.

This clone has a single count. The chain combines TRBV5-1 with TRBJ2-1, with TRBD2 identical over 11 bases. The V segment lost 5 bases and the J segment 5 bases; nucleotides outside the gene matches: 3. Germline lookup yields CDR1 SGHRS and CDR2 YFSETQ. The CDR3 contains 14 residues. The CDR3 region is CASRLAGGNNEQFF. DNA of the CDR3: TGCGCCAGCAGGCTAGCGGGAGGTAACAATGAGCAGTTCTTC.

In nucleotides, the CDR3 is TGTGCCAGCAGTAATCCGGGGATCTCCTACGAGCAGTACTTC. This sequence encodes CASSNPGISYEQYF. The rearrangement joins TRBV2 to TRBJ2-7, with D tentatively TRBD2 (5 bases). Germline loops: CDR1 SNHLY, CDR2 FYNNEI. The CDR3 sequence is 14 residues long. V dropped 5 bases and J dropped 0 bases, with 11 bases sitting between them.

The chain couples TRBV5-1 to TRBJ2-1, with 13 nucleotides matching TRBD2. CDR1 and CDR2 (germline): SGHRS, YFSETQ. This CDR3 contains 18 residues. V was pared by 4 bases and J by 7 bases, with 14 bases of the junction left unmatched. In DNA, the CDR3 is TGCGCCAGCAGCGGAGTGACTATGACTAGCGGGAGGATTAATGAGCAGTTCTTC. This gives the protein CASSGVTMTSGRINEQFF. The full variable domain, rest sourced from reference TRBV5-1 and TRBJ2-1, is KAGVTQTPRYLIKTRGQQVTLSCSPISGHRSVSWYQQTPGQGLQFLFEYFSETQRNKGNFPGRFSGRQFSNSRSEMNVSTLELGDSALYLCASSGVTMTSGRINEQFFGPGTRLTVL.

V and J are TRBV27 and TRBJ1-2; possibly TRBD1 for D (5 bases). This CDR3 is built from 15 residues. Germline assignment: CDR1 MNHEY and CDR2 SMNVEV (reference sequence). Trimming pared 2 bases from V and 1 base from J, leaving 11 bases between. The DNA for the CDR3 is TGTGCCAGCAGTTTACACAGGTTGGGTAACTATGGCTACACCTTC. Translating gives CASSLHRLGNYGYTF.

V gene TRBV5-4 combines with J gene TRBJ2-5; 10 nucleotides line up with TRBD1. Germline V CDR1 and CDR2: SGHNT, YYREEE (reference sequence). V lost 3 bases and J lost 9; bases outside the gene matches: 8. This CDR3 is built from 14 residues. The CDR3: CASSSGQGFVAQYF. The CDR3 coding sequence is TGTGCCAGCAGCTCGGGACAGGGGTTTGTGGCCCAGTACTTC. The full variable domain, in which reference TRBV5-4 and TRBJ2-5 provide the parts outside the CDR3, is ETGVTQSPTHLIKTRGQQVTLRCSSQSGHNTVSWYQQALGQGPQFIFQYYREEENGRGNFPPRFSGLQFPNYSSELNVNALELDDSALYLCASSSGQGFVAQYFGPGTRLLVL.